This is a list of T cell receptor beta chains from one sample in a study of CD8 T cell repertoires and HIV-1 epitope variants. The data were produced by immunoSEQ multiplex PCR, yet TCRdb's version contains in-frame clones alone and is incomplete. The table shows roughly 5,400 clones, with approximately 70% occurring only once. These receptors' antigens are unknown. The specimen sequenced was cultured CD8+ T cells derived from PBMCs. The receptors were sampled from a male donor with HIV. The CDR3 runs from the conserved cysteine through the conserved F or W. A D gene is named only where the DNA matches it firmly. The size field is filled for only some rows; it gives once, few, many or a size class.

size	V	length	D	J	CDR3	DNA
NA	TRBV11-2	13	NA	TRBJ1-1	CASSLGPAVEAFF	TGTGCCAGCAGCTTAGGGCCAGCCGTTGAAGCTTTCTTT
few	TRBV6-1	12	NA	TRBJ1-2	CASRSSPYGYTF	TGTGCCAGCAGGTCGTCCCCCTATGGCTACACCTTC
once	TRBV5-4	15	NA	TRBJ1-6	CASSLQQGIGSPLHF	TGTGCCAGCAGCTTGCAACAGGGTATAGGTTCACCCCTCCACTTT
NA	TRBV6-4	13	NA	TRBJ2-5	CASSDRGRETQYF	TGTGCCAGCAGTGACAGGGGACGAGAGACCCAGTACTTC
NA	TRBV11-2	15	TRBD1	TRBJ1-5	CASSAGQGIYQPQHF	TGTGCCAGCAGTGCGGGACAGGGTATCTATCAGCCCCAGCATTTT
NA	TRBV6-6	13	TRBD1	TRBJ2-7	CASSYQGVNEQYF	TGTGCCAGCAGTTACCAGGGGGTGAACGAGCAGTACTTC
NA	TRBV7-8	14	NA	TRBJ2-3	CASRGRAGTDTQYF	TGTGCCAGCAGAGGCAGGGCTGGCACAGATACGCAGTATTTT
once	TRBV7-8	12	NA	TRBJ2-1	CASSSPRREQFF	TGTGCCAGCAGCTCCCCACGGCGGGAGCAGTTCTTC
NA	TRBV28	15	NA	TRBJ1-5	CASSFDGRYNQPQHF	TGTGCCAGCAGTTTTGATGGACGGTACAATCAGCCCCAGCATTTT
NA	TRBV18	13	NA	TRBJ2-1	CASSLGESNEQFF	TGTGCCAGCTCACTTGGGGAGTCCAATGAGCAGTTCTTC
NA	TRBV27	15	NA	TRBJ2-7	CASSLQAGSSYEQYF	TGTGCCAGCAGTTTACAAGCCGGTAGCTCCTACGAGCAGTACTTC
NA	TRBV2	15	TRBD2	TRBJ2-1	CASSSSGALSNEQFF	TGTGCCAGCTCCTCGAGCGGGGCCCTCTCCAATGAGCAGTTCTTC
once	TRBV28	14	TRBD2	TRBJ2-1	CASSSAGGLNEQFF	TGTGCCAGCAGTTCCGCGGGAGGGTTAAATGAGCAGTTCTTC
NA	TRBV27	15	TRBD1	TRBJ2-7	CASSLTGSFTYEQYF	TGTGCCAGCAGCCTGACAGGGTCATTTACCTACGAGCAGTACTTC
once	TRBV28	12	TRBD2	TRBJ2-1	CASSSSGDEQFF	TGTGCCAGCAGTTCTAGCGGGGATGAGCAGTTCTTC
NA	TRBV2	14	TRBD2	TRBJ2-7	CASSRGGFGYEQYF	TGTGCCAGCAGCCGGGGGGGGTTTGGTTACGAGCAGTACTTC
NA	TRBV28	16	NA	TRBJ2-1	CASERGGRRGNNEQFF	TGTGCCAGCGAAAGAGGGGGCCGGCGGGGGAACAATGAGCAGTTCTTC
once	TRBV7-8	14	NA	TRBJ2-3	CASSLPGPADTQYF	TGTGCCAGCAGCTTACCGGGTCCCGCAGATACGCAGTATTTT
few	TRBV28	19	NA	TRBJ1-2	CASSLFALSPQSPNYGYTF	TGTGCCAGCAGTTTATTCGCCCTTAGCCCACAGTCTCCTAACTATGGCTACACCTTC
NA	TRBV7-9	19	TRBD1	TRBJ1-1	CASSLSSVATGVMNTEAFF	TGTGCCAGCAGCTTATCTTCGGTAGCGACAGGGGTGATGAACACTGAAGCTTTCTTT
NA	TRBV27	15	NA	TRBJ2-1	CASSLGSSLYNEQFF	TGTGCCAGCAGTTTAGGGAGTTCTTTGTACAATGAGCAGTTCTTC
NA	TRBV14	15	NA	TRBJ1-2	CASSQDHGSGYGYTF	TGTGCCAGCAGCCAAGACCACGGGAGCGGCTATGGCTACACCTTC
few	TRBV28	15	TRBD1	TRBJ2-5	CASRLGTGIQETQYF	TGTGCCAGCAGACTCGGGACAGGGATCCAGGAGACCCAGTACTTC
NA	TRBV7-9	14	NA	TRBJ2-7	CASSLGGSDYEQYF	TGTGCCAGCAGCTTAGGGGGATCCGACTACGAGCAGTACTTC
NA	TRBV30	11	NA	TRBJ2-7	CAWQGVYEQYF	TGTGCCTGGCAGGGTGTTTACGAGCAGTACTTC
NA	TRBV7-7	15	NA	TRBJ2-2	CASSPLGPRPGELFF	TGTGCTAGCAGCCCCTTGGGACCCCGCCCCGGGGAGCTGTTTTTT
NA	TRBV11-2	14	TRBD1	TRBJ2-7	CASSLSRGSYEQYF	TGTGCCAGCAGCTTAAGCAGGGGGTCCTACGAGCAGTACTTC
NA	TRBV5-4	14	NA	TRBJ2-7	CASSLGQYLREQYF	TGTGCCAGCAGCTTGGGACAGTACCTTCGTGAGCAGTACTTC
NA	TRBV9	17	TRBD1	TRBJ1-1	CASSVGVGQGAQGEAFF	TGTGCCAGCAGCGTAGGAGTTGGACAGGGGGCTCAAGGTGAAGCTTTCTTT
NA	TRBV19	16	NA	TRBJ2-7	CASSNAHDSPSYEQYF	TGTGCCAGTAGTAACGCTCACGACTCACCTTCCTACGAGCAGTACTTC
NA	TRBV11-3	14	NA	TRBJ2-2	CASSLGGGTGELFF	TGTGCCAGCAGCTTGGGTGGAGGCACCGGGGAGCTGTTTTTT
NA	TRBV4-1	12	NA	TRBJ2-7	CASSQDERPRYF	TGCGCCAGCAGCCAAGACGAGCGCCCTCGGTACTTC
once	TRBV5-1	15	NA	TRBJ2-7	CASSLNPRGGYEQYF	TGCGCCAGCAGCTTGAATCCCAGGGGAGGGTACGAGCAGTACTTC
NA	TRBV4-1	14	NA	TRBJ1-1	CASSQGGVDTEAFF	TGCGCCAGCAGCCAAGGAGGGGTTGACACTGAAGCTTTCTTT
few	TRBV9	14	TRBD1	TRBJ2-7	CASSVRDSFYEQYF	TGTGCCAGCAGCGTCCGGGACAGCTTCTACGAGCAGTACTTC
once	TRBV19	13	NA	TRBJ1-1	CASSIGGDTEAFF	TGTGCCAGTAGTATAGGGGGGGACACTGAAGCTTTCTTT
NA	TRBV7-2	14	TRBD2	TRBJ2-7	CASSSWGGGYEQYF	TGTGCCAGCAGCTCCTGGGGCGGGGGCTACGAGCAGTACTTC
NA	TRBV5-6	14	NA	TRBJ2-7	CASGGGGATYEQYF	TGTGCCAGCGGCGGGGGCGGAGCCACCTACGAGCAGTACTTC
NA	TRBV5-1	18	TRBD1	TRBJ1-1	CASSSEDRGLGMNTEAFF	TGCGCCAGCAGCTCGGAAGACAGGGGTTTGGGGATGAACACTGAAGCTTTCTTT
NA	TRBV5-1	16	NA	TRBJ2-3	CASSLGPGVGEDTQYF	TGCGCCAGCAGCTTGGGGCCGGGAGTGGGAGAAGATACGCAGTATTTT
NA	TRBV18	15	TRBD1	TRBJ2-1	CASSPPGQTYNEQFF	TGTGCCAGCTCACCACCGGGACAGACCTACAATGAGCAGTTCTTC
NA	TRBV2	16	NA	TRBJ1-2	CASSGAIYRWTYGYTF	TGTGCCAGCAGTGGGGCTATTTACCGATGGACCTATGGCTACACCTTC
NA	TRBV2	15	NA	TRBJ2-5	CASSDPDSAWGTQYF	TGTGCCAGCAGTGATCCGGACAGCGCTTGGGGGACCCAGTACTTC
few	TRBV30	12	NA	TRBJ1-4	CAWSVGEEKLFF	TGTGCCTGGAGTGTTGGTGAGGAAAAACTGTTTTTT
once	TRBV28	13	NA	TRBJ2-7	CASSFAGTYEQYF	TGTGCCAGCAGTTTTGCAGGGACCTACGAGCAGTACTTC
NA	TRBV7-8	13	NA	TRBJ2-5	CASSPGTRETQYF	TGTGCCAGCAGCCCGGGGACGCGAGAGACCCAGTACTTC